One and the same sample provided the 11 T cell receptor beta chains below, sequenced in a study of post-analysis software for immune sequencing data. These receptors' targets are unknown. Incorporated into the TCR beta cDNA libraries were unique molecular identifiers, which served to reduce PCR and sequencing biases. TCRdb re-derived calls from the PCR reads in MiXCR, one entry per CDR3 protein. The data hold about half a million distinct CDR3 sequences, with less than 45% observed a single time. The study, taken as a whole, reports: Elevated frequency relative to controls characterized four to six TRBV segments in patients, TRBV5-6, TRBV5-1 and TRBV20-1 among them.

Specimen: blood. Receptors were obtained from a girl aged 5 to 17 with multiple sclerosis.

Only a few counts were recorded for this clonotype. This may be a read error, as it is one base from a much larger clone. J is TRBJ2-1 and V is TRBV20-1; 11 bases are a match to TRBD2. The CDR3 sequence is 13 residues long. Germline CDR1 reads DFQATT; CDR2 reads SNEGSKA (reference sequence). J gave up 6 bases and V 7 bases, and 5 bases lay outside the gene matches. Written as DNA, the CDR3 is TGCAGTGAGGGACTAGCGGACTGCAATGAGCAGTTCTTC. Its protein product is CSEGLADCNEQFF.

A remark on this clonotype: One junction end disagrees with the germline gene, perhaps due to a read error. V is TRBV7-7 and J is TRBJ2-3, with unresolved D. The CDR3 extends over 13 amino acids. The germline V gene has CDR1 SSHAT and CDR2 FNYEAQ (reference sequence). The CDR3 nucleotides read TGTGCTAGCAGCCTAATAAAGGCAGATACGCAGTATTTT. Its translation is CASSLIKADTQYF.

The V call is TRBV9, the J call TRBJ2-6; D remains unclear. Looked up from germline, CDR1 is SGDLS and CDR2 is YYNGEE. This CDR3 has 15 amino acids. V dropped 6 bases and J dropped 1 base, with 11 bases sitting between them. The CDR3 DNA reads TGTGCCAGCATGGGTGCGTTATCTGGGGCCAACGTCCTGACTTTC. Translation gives CASMGALSGANVLTF.

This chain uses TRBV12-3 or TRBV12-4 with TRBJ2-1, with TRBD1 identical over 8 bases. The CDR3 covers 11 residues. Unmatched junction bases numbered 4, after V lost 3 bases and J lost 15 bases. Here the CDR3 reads CASSFGDRRFF. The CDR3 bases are TGTGCCAGCAGTTTTGGGGACAGGAGGTTCTTC.

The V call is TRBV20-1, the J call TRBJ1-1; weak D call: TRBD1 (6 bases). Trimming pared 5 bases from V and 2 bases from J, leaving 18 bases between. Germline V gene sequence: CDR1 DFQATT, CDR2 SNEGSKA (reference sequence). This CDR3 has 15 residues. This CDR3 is CSAAGTRIQNTEAFF. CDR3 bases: TGCAGTGCTGCCGGGACACGGATCCAAAACACTGAAGCTTTCTTT.

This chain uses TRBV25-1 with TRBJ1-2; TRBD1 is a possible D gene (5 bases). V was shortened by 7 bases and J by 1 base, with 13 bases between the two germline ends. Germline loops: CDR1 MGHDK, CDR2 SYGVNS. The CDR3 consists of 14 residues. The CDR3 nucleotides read TGTGCCAGCAACGAGGCGGGGGATAACTATGGCTACACCTTC. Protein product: CASNEAGDNYGYTF.

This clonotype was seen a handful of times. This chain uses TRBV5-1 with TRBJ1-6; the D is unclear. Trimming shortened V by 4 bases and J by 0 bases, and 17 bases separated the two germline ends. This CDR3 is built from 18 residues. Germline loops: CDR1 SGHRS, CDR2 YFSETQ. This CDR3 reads CASSTRTSSSSYNSPLHF. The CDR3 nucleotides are TGCGCCAGCAGCACCCGGACCAGCTCGAGCTCCTATAATTCACCCCTCCACTTT.

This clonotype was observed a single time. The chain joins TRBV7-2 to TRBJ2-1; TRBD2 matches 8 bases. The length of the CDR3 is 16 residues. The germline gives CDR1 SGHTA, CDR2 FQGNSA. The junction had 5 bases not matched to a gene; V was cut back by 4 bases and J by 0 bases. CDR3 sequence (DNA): TGTGCCAGCAGCTCCGCCAGCGGGAGCTCCTACAATGAGCAGTTCTTC. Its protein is CASSSASGSSYNEQFF.

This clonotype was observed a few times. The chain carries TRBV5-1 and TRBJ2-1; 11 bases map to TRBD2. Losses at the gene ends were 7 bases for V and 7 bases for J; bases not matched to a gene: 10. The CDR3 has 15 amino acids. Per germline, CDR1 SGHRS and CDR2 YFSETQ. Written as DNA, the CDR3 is TGCGCCAGCCGGACACTAGCGGGAGAGGGAAATGAGCAGTTCTTC. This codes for CASRTLAGEGNEQFF.

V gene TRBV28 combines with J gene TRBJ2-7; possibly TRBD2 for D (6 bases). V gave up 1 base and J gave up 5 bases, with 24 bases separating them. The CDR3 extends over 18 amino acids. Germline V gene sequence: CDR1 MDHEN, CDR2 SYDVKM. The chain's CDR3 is CASSLSEGLGSLDDEQYF. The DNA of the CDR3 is TGTGCCAGCAGTTTATCGGAGGGTCTGGGTAGTCTGGACGACGAGCAGTACTTC.

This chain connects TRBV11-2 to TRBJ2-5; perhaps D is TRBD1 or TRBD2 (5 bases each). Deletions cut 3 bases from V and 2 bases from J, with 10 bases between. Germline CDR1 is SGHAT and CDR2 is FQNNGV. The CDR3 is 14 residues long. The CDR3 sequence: CASSFGAKQETQYF. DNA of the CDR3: TGTGCCAGCAGCTTCGGGGCAAAACAAGAGACCCAGTACTTC.